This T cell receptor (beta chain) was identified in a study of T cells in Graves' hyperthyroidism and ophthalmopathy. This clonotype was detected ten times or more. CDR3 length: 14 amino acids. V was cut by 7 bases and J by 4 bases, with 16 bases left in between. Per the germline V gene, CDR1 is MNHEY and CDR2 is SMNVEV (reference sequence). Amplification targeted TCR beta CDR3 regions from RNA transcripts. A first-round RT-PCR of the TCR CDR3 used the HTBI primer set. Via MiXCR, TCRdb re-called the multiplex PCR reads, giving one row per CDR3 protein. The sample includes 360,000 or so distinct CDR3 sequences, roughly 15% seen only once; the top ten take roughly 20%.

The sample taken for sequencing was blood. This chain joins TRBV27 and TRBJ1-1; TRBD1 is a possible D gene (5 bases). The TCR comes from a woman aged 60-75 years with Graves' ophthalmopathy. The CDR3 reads CASMVGRRVTEAFF. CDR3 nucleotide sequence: TGTGCCAGCATGGTGGGGCGCCGGGTCACTGAAGCTTTCTTT.